This T cell receptor beta chain was sequenced for a study of cytomegalovirus exposure and HLA in healthy donors (TCRdb year 2017). Regarding the research as a whole: In an earlier analysis of approximately 640 of the donors, 276 Gb of sequence data and some 100 million unique TCR beta sequences from about 180 million T cells were reported. The study aimed to test whether cataloging public T cell receptors could reveal signatures of past pathogen exposure. Typing coverage differed by locus: A, B, C, DRB1 and DQB1 were typed in about 620-630 donors, DQA1 in about 500, DPA1 in nearly 610, and DPB1 in 450 to 480. Donor age, sex, ethnicity and CMV serostatus were compiled together with the repertoire data. Genome-wide SNP genotypes for about three fifths of the roughly 670 donors were used in a later genetic analysis, which treated that subset as a discovery cohort. Using immunosequencing, the study profiled T cell repertoires from about 650 subjects and related those repertoires to cytomegalovirus serostatus. In addition to the first cohort of 500 to 850 subjects, a separate validation cohort of 120 different subjects was used. To predict cytomegalovirus infection status, the study brought together high-throughput TCR immunosequencing, statistical association of individual TCRs with disease status, and machine learning. The later analysis used no new phenotypic data to find candidate immune exposures, relying instead on TCR beta sequences and their occurrence across donors. An earlier analysis of 587 of the donors used high-throughput TCR beta sequencing to judge whether each TCR beta V gene segment behaved as functional or pseudogenic. An early release that covered roughly 600 HLA-typed donors contained approximately 300 gigabases of sequencing data and tens of millions of unique TCR sequences. Among under 450 genotyped donors of the cohort, an average of approximately 240,000 unique TCR beta nucleotide sequences were sequenced per donor, 15% to 20% of them non-productive. A later analysis re-analyzed previously published TCR beta repertoires from hundreds of donors and added high-resolution HLA genotyping to study TCR occurrence patterns. Among the roughly 390 genotyped donors, approximately 82% belonged to the genetic ancestry cluster associated with self-reported Caucasian donors. Because of strong linkage in the cohort, roughly five DR-DQ haplotypes were treated as single units for association and clustering. Every repertoire in the discovery cohort had been generated on one and the same sequencing platform. Class I and class II HLA loci were covered by the typing at four-digit resolution. General conclusions and limits of the study: Immune exposure information for the cohort was limited to CMV serostatus. Because counts were too low, roughly 17 rarely observed V segments, including chromosome 9 orphons, were left out of the earlier analysis of about 500 of the donors. A further reported finding was that TCR beta sequences accurately predicted the HLA-A and HLA-B alleles for most subjects in the first cohort. A later analysis associated about 17,000 TCR beta sequences with specific HLA alleles at a false discovery rate of 0.05. A later analysis found that most CMV-associated TCR beta chains appeared HLA-restricted, with HLA associations seemingly driven largely by CMV exposure. A cluster of highly shared sequence variants was judged likely to represent a technical artifact of the sequencing pipeline. In an earlier analysis of over 550 of the donors, most TCR beta V segments were observed in productive rearrangements about 87% or about 30% of the time, broadly matching IMGT annotations. In vitro tests confirmed that three of the cytomegalovirus-associated TCR beta chains recognize cytomegalovirus antigens. When HLA alleles, especially DR and DQ, strongly co-occurred, TCR associations were difficult to assign to individual alleles. In this cohort, only TCR beta chains were sequenced, and detectable features were limited by the absence of alpha or paired-chain data. Some IMGT-functional V segments, including TRBV6-2 and TRBV6-3, could not be told apart with the 87-base-pair reads, so those segments were excluded. Several of the top co-occurrence clusters appeared to be linked to parvovirus B19, influenza, CMV and Epstein-Barr virus, according to a later analysis. The study gave a list of 150 to 200 TCR beta chains associated with cytomegalovirus. Correlated functional status among segregating V segments might be attributable to linkage disequilibrium, but an unknown experimental factor could not be ruled out. According to a later genetic analysis, donors in an Asian-associated ancestry cluster had fewer N-insertions in productive TCRs than the approximately 700-donor mean. Sequencing depth was assumed to be roughly uniform across donors in the presence/absence analyses, though that assumption may not hold. A later genetic analysis associated a missense DCLRE1C variant with V-gene and J-gene trimming of TCR beta chains, and an independent cohort replicated the association. Cytomegalovirus status was reported to be diagnosed by the classifier with high specificity and sensitivity in both the original and validation cohorts. According to a later analysis, TCR association rates differed among HLA loci, with DRB1 alleles showing the most associated TCRs and HLA-C alleles showing the fewest. Most TCR sequences were seen in very few donors, while some public TCRs were found in many individuals. The authors suggested that the approach could potentially be generalized to other disease states and immunological phenotypes. Because HLA typing was missing for some donors at each locus, association tests included only the typed subset. In a later analysis, HLA-associated TCR beta chains were found to be more clonally expanded and to have lower generation probabilities than equally common non-associated chains.

In the germline V gene, CDR1 corresponds to MDHEN and CDR2 to SYDVKM. Counted from cysteine to phenylalanine, this CDR3 has 18 amino acids. The sequence is cut down to CDR3 DNA, 54 bases in frame from base 1. V ends up 5 bases short and J 2 bases short, with an unmatched junction base count of 11. Preparation of the library involved the immunoSEQ multiplex PCR assay. A mixture of 60 forward primers for TCR Vbeta segments and 13 reverse primers for TCR Jbeta segments was used in the multiplex PCR. The CDR3 region of rearranged TCR beta genes was amplified from genomic DNA by a multiplex PCR assay. The Illumina HiSeq System was used to sequence the amplified TCR beta libraries as 87-base-pair reads. The source study handled its data this way. A later analysis counted some 74 million unique TCR beta chains across the 550 to 750 repertoires, and some 11 million of these chains were shared by at least two donors. A nearest-neighbor algorithm error-corrected the raw reads and collapsed the reads into unique sequences, merging closely related sequences to remove PCR and sequencing errors. CDR3 sequences were aligned to IMGT reference sequences to assign V, D and J gene segments. For a sequence to be retained, a match of at least six nucleotides was required to both a V gene segment and a J gene segment. Rearrangements were classified as productive when the CDR3 lacked stop codons and remained in frame with V and J, and all other rearrangements were classified as non-productive. CDR3 was defined by IMGT convention, running from the second conserved V-encoded cysteine to the conserved J-encoded phenylalanine. The earlier analysis of some 580 of the donors excluded any sequence lacking an unambiguous match to a single V gene segment. An earlier analysis of several hundred of the donors classified V segments as functional when productive rearrangements were above 56.7% and as segregating when the standard deviation between donors was above 5%. To diagnose cytomegalovirus status from the catalog of TCR beta chain sequences, a statistical classification framework was built. A later analysis assigned V and J genes by comparing TCR nucleotide sequences with IMGT/GENE-DB human TR gene sequences. A later analysis assigned CDR3 sequences and most-parsimonious VDJ recombination scenarios with the TCRdist pipeline. A later analysis defined each TCR beta chain by its CDR3 amino acid sequence plus V-gene family, and excluded reads lacking a unique V-gene family. A later analysis removed 550 to 700 highly shared, low-generation-probability nucleotide sequences to deal with suspected cross-contamination and a sequencing artifact. In a later analysis, a clonal expansion index for each public chain was calculated from normalized within-repertoire ranks of inferred template counts. A later analysis computed generation probabilities with a VDJ recombination model fitted to out-of-frame rearrangements, and checked the results against IGoR. In a later analysis, hypergeometric tests were used to score TCR-TCR, TCR-HLA and TCR-CMV co-occurrence, with a repertoire-size bias correction applied to TCR pairs. To estimate false discovery rates, a later analysis permuted the HLA or CMV assignments 20 times. In a later analysis, co-occurring TCRs were grouped using DBSCAN, with TCRdist sequence similarity added in when clustering inside HLA-allele-positive subsets. Repertoires with fewer than 30,000 or more than 120,000 public chains, plus five repertoires with anomalous nucleotide sharing, were excluded from co-occurrence clustering. TCRdb provides this immuneACCESS table in a form limited to in-frame rearrangements. Some clones are lacking; in checked studies, under half of them reflect an unresolved V gene, and why the rest are absent is not known. Clone size and the V and J calls come from that table; the DNA yielded D and trimming. The sample table shows some 80,000 clones, and roughly 65% are seen once. Of the sample, roughly 4.5% falls within the top ten clones.

The cohort was made up of approximately 670 healthy bone marrow donors. At the time of sampling, all cohort members were nominally healthy, though unrecorded immune exposures were likely present. The donor tested CMV seropositive, placing the donor among the 290 or so seropositive members of the cohort. A peripheral blood sample was collected from each donor, and TCR beta sequencing was performed on peripheral blood mononuclear cells. Genomic DNA extraction from the blood cell samples was performed with the Qiagen DNeasy Blood Extraction Kit. This clone has only a few counts. Its antigen remains unidentified. Base quality data are lacking; no much larger clone is found one base away.

Sequencing input: PBMCs. Recombination connected TRBV28 to TRBJ2-7, with 14 middle bases fitting TRBD2. This clonotype was sampled from a male donor in good health and CMV-seropositive. The CDR3 sequence is CASSMGLAGATRAYEQYF. The nucleotide sequence is TGTGCCAGCAGTATGGGACTAGCGGGAGCCACCCGGGCCTACGAGCAGTACTTC.